The entry below describes one T cell receptor (beta chain). What it binds is not known. What was sequenced were expressed TCRB transcripts, since all of the isolated RNA had been reverse transcribed. Libraries were prepared by immunoSEQ multiplex PCR; TCRdb keeps only in-frame clonotypes and omits some of them. Here the sample spans 640,000 or so clones, around 15% being singletons. This sample is drawn from a study of beta chain features in type 1 diabetes. Points from the study as a whole: There was a moderate but significant shortening of TCRB CDR3s in all four CD4+ subsets of Type 1 diabetes patients. Patients and controls would be equally affected if PCR favored shorter templates.

The CDR3 is 14 amino acids. CDR1 and CDR2 from the germline V gene are WSHSY and SAAADI. With 5 bases removed from V and 6 bases from J, the gap between germline ends came to 14 bases. The sequenced sample was naive CD4+ T cells from blood. The clonotype was recovered from a man aged 18 to 30 with type 1 diabetes. The gene calls are TRBV10-2 and TRBJ2-1; tentative D call: TRBD2 (6 bases). DNA of the CDR3: TGCGCCAGCAGTCAAGAGACTAGTCGCAATGAGCAGTTCTTC. Its translation: CASSQETSRNEQFF.